This T cell receptor (beta chain) was captured in a study of T cells after posttransplantation cyclophosphamide. Whole-study results and caveats: Donor-recipient repertoire similarity was low at 1-2 months, rising over year one.

Clones were sequenced by immunoSEQ multiplex PCR, and TCRdb holds only the in-frame ones, with some missing. Here the sample spans approximately 30,000 clones, about nine tenths being singletons. For this clone: Antigen: not known.

The source material was PBMCs. This clonotype was sampled from a man aged 45-65 years.

The DNA for the CDR3 is TGTGCCAGCAGTTGGGGGACAGGGGGCCCCCAGGAGACCCAGTACTTC. It translates to CASSWGTGGPQETQYF. The chain combines TRBV6-5 with TRBJ2-5; 12 nucleotides agree with TRBD1. Germline V gene lookup returns CDR1 MNHEY and CDR2 SVGAGI. J was trimmed by 5 bases and V by 4 bases; bases with no gene match: 8. The CDR3 length is 16 residues.